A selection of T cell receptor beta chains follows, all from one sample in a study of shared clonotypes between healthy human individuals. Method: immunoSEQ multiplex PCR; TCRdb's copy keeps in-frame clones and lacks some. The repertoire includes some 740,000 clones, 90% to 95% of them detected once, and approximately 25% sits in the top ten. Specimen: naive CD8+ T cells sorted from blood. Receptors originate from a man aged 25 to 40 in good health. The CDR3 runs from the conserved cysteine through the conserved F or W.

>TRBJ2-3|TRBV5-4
CASSTPSDRGPTDTQYF
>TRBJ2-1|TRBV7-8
CASSLERFSRVGEQFF
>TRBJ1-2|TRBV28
CASTLSIDREVYGYTF
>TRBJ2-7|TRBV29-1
CSVEDRGRTYEQYF
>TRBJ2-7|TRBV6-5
CASKTRDIVYEQYF
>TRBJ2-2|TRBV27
CASSPIALGELFF
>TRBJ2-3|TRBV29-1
CSVEESVSPWDTQYF
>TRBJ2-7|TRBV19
CASSLPSYEQYF
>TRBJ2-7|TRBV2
CATPGDRDSYEQYF
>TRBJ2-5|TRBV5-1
CASSRIQDLQETQYF